This TCR beta chain was sequenced in a study of cytomegalovirus exposure and HLA in healthy donors. V was trimmed by 3 bases and J by 0 bases, leaving 12 bases between them. The CDR3 is made up of 16 amino acids. The germline V gene encodes CDR1 MGHRA and CDR2 YSYEKL. PCR used 60 Vbeta primers and 13 Jbeta primers. TCRdb's copy holds only in-frame clones and misses some; the assay was immunoSEQ multiplex PCR. Its table lists 200,000 or so clones. Sequencing used PBMCs. The chain joins TRBV4-1 to TRBJ1-3; D uncertain. The sequence was collected from a boy between 10 and 17 years old in good health and CMV-seronegative. Here the CDR3 reads CASSHPPMSSGNTIYF. The CDR3 DNA is TGCGCCAGCAGCCATCCTCCCATGAGCTCTGGAAACACCATATATTTT.